This TCR beta chain was profiled in a study of T cells in Graves' hyperthyroidism and ophthalmopathy (dated by TCRdb to about 2019). In terms of the full investigation: Peripheral blood samples were taken at initial diagnosis, before any treatment was given. The 95 to 100 discovery patients were randomly split 7:3 into training and test sets. Prospective prediction of ophthalmopathy was tested in an independent validation cohort of fewer than 20 hyperthyroidism patients and some 17 patients who later progressed to ophthalmopathy. According to the paper, TCR Vbeta CDR3 sequencing was carried out on 135 peripheral blood samples, which came from under 50 ophthalmopathy, around 74 hyperthyroidism and roughly 17 progressor patients. In addition, the study compared T-cell repertoires in thyroid tissue and in blood from five or six Graves' hyperthyroidism patients. Once sampling was done, hyperthyroidism patients were given methimazole at a starting dose of 30 mg daily, whereas ophthalmopathy patients were given high-dose intravenous methylprednisolone. A discovery cohort of about 95 patients, 43 with Graves' ophthalmopathy and more than 55 with stable Graves' hyperthyroidism, was used to find distinguishing TCR V-J signatures.

The hyperthyroidism patients were between 18 and 65 years old and newly diagnosed, with a disease duration of less than 2 months. Patients with uncontrolled infections, other autoimmune diseases, pregnancy or lactation were excluded. Clinical symptoms, serum thyroxine and TRAb, thyroid ultrasound, and orbital computed tomography formed the basis for the diagnoses. Blood from progressor patients was collected at the time of first diagnosis with hyperthyroidism, before any ophthalmopathy symptoms had appeared. PBMCs were isolated from about 10 ml of fresh peripheral blood by Ficoll-Paque density gradient centrifugation. Progressor patients were first diagnosed with Graves' hyperthyroidism and then developed ophthalmopathy during follow-up. Trizol reagent was used to extract total RNA, and RNA quality was then checked on an Agilent 2100 Bioanalyzer. CDR1 KGHDR and CDR2 SFDVKD were looked up in the germline V gene. V and J are truncated by 5 bases and 3 bases respectively, leaving an intervening sequence of 15 bases. The CDR3 runs 16 residues from the cysteine to the phenylalanine. Only the CDR3 part of the read is kept: 48 bases, read in frame from the first base.

This clonotype was seen ten or more times. The target of this receptor is not known. Per-base qualities were not stored, and no clone one base away is much larger. Amplification of TCR beta CDR3 regions was carried out from RNA transcripts. The TCR CDR3 was subjected to a first round of RT-PCR using the HTBI primer set and the Qiagen OneStep RT-PCR kit. The libraries were constructed in a second round of multiplex PCR and then size-selected and purified. Paired-end sequencing of the libraries was performed with 100 bp reads on an Illumina HiSeq2000. Regarding the original processing steps: SOAPnuke was used to process the raw data, with reads discarded if the reads contained adapters or uncalled bases, had a mean Phred below 15, or lacked an exact constant-primer or identifier match. High-quality paired reads were merged with COPE v1.2.5, and unique nucleotide sequences were defined as clonotypes. MiTCR v1.1 was used to align the clonotypes against IMGT TRBV, TRBD and TRBJ reference segments. The analysis included only V-J combinations with a frequency above 0.0001, which together covered 99% to 99.2% of the repertoires. The TCS score was defined as F50 (clonal expansion) divided by E x V (chaos), with BLOSUM62-based TCRdist calculated between CDR3 peptides within each V-J. Welch's t-statistics and random forest reduced some 510 V-J features to 10 to 15, which were used in a naive Bayes classifier (R e1071). TCRdb reworked the public reads: Q25 trimming with fastp, MiXCR clone assembly, productive beta chains retained. Merged by CDR3 protein, the rows form single entries marked with the most common genes and DNA. These V and J calls are TCRdb output, not the study's own analysis. This sample has around 290,000 distinct CDR3 sequences in its table, and roughly 15% of those were observed once. The leading ten clones occupy 7.8% of the sample.

Overall study results and their limits: No statistical method was used to set the sample size in advance, and investigators knew the group allocation. A 13 V-J signature model separated ophthalmopathy from stable hyperthyroidism, with 87.88% sensitivity and 81% to 83% specificity in cross-validation and 80%/75% in testing. Most expanded thyroid clonotypes (frequency above 0.001) were also detected in blood, a finding suggesting that blood repertoires may reflect thyroid immune responses. In validation, the model predicted progression to ophthalmopathy with approximately 70% sensitivity and around 72% specificity, a median of around 6.6 months before onset.

The sequenced sample was blood. The origin of this receptor is a young woman with Graves' hyperthyroidism that later progressed to Graves' ophthalmopathy. The chain joins TRBV24-1 to TRBJ2-2; the D gene is perhaps TRBD2, from 5 matching bases. The CDR3 in this case is CATSARPAVDTGELFF. DNA sequence: TGTGCCACCAGTGCGCGCCCAGCGGTGGACACCGGGGAGCTGTTTTTT.